This record covers a single T cell receptor (beta chain). Method: immunoSEQ multiplex PCR; TCRdb's copy keeps in-frame clones and lacks some. The data contain some 65,000 clones, about 93% of them singletons. The data are from a study of blood T cell repertoires in COVID-19. Study context: The analysed material was cDNA or gDNA that came from T cells, B-cell-depleted T cells, or PBMCs.

The CDR3 runs to 11 residues. CDR1 is DFQATT, CDR2 SNEGSKA, per germline (reference sequence). Trimming took 4 bases from V and 5 from J, leaving 5 bases between them. The origin of this receptor is a man aged 65-85 years with active COVID-19. Sequencing was carried out using peripheral blood. This chain uses TRBV20-1 with TRBJ1-4, with no clear D. CDR3 sequence reads: CSAMRNEKLFF. The CDR3 region has the DNA TGCAGTGCTATGCGGAATGAAAAACTGTTTTTT.